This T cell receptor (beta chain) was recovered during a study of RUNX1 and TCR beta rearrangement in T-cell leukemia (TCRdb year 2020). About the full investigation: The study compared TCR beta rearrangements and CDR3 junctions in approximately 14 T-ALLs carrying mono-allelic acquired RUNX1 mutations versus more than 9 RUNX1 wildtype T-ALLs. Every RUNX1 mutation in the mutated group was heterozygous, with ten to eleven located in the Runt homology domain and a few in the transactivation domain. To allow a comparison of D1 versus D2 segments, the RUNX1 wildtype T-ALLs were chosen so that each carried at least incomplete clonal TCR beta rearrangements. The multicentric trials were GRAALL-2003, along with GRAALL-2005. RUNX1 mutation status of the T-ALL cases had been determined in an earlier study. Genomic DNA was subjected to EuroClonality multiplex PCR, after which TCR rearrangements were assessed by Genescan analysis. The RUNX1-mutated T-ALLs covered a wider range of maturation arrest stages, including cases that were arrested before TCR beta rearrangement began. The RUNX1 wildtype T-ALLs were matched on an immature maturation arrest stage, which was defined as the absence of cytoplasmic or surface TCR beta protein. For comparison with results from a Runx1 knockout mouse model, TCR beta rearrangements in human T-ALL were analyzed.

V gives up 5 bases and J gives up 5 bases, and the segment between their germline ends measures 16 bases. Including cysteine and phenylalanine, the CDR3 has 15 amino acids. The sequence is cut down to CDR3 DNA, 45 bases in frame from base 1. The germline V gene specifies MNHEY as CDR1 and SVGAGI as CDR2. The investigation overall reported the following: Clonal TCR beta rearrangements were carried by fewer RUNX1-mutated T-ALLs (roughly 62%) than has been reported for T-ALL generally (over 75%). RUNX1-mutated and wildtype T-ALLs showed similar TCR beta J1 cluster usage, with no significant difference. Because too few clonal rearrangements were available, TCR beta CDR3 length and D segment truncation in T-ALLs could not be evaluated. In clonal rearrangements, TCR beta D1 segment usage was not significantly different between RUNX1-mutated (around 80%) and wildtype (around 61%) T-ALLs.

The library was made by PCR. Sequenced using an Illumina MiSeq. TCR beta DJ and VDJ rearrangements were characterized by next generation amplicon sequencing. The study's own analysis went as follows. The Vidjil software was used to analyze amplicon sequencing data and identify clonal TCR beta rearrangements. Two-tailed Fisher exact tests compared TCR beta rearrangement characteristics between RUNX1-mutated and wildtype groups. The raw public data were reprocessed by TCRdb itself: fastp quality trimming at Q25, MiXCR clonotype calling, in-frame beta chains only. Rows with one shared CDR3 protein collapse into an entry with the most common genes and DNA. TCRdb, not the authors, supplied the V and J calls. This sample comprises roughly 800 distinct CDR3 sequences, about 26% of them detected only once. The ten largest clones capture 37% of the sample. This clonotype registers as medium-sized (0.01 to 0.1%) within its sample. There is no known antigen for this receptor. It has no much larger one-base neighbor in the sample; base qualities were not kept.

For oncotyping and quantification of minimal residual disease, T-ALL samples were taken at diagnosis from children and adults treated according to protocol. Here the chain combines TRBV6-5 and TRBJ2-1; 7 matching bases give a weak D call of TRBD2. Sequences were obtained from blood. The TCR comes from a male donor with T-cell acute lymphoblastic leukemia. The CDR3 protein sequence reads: CASSILWEGDNEQFF. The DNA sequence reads TGTGCCAGCAGTATCCTGTGGGAGGGGGACAATGAGCAGTTCTTC.